Sequencing of this T cell receptor (beta chain) was carried out in a study of neurological immune-mediated disorders. Source material was 2 million unsorted PBMCs, stored at -80 °C in RNAlater. The sample holds many counts of this clonotype. At one end, the junction sequence differs from germline, possibly due to a read error. Each TCR transcript was tagged with a 10-nucleotide random UMI during 5'RACE. Sequencing of 15-18 subjects in each run yielded over 180 million TCR-beta sequences. TCRdb ran MiXCR on the 5' RACE reads and lists one entry per CDR3 protein. The sample records tens of thousands of distinct CDR3 sequences, more than 2% being singletons. The sample was PBMCs. The TCR was taken from a man between 45 and 60 years old with multiple sclerosis.

The CDR3 nucleotides are TGTGCCAGCAGCTTAGACGGAATCTCTGGAAACACCATATATTTT. Its protein product is CASSLDGISGNTIYF. The chain couples TRBV12-3 or TRBV12-4 to TRBJ1-3; unclear D gene. The CDR3 extends over 15 amino acids.